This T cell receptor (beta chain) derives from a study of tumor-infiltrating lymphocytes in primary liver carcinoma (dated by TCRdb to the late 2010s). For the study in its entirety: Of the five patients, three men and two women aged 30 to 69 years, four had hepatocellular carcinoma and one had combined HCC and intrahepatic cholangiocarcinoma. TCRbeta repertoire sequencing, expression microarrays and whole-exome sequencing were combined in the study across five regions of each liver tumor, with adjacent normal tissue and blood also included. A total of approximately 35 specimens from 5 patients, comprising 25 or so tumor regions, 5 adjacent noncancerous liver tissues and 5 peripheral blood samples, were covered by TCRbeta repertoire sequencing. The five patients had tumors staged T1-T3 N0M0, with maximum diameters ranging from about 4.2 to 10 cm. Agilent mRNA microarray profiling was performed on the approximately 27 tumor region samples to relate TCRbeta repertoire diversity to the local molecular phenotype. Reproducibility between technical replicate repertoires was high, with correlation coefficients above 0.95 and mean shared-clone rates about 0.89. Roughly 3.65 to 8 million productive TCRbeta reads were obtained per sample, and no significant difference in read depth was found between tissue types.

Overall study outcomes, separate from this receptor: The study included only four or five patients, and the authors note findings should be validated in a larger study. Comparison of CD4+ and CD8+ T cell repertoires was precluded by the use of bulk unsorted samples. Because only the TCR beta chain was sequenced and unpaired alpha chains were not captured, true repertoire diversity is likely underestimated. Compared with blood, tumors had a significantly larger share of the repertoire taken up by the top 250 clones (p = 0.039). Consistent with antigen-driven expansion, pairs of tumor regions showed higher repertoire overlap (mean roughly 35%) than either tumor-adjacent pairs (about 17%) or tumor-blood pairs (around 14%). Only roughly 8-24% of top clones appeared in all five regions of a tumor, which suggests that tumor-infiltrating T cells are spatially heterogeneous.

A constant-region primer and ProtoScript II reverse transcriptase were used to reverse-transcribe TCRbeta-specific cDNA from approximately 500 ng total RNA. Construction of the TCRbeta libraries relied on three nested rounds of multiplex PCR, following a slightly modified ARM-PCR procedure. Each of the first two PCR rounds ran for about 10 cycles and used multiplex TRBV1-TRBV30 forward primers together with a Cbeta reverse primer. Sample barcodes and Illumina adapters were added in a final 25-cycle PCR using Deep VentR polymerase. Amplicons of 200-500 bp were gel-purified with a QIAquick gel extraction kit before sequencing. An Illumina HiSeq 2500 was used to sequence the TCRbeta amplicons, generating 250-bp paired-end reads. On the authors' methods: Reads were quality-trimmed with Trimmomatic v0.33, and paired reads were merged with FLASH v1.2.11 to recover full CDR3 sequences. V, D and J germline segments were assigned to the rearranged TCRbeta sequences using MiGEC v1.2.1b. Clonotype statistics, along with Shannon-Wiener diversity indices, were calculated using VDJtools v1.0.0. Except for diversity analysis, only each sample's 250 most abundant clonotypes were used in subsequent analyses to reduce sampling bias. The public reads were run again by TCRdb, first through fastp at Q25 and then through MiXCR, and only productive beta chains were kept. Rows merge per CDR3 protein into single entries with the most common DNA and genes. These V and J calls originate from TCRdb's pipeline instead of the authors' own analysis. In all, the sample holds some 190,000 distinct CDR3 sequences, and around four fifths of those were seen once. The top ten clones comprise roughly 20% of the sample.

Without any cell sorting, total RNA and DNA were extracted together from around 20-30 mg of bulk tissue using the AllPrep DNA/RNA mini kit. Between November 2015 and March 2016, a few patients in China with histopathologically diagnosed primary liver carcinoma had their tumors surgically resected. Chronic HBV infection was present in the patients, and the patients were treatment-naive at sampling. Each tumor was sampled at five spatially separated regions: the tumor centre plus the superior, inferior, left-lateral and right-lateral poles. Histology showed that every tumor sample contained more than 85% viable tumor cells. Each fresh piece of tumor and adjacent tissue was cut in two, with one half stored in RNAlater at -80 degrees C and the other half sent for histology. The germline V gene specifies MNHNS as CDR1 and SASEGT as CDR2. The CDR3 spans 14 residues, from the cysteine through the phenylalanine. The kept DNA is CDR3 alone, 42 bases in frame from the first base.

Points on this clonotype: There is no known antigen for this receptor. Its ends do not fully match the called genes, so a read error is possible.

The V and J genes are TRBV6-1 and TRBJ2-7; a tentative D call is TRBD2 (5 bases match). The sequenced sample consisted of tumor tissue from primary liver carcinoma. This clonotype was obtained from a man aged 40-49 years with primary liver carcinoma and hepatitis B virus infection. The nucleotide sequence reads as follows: TGTGTCAGCAGTACCGGGATAGGGCCCTACGAGCAGTACTTC. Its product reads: CVSSTGIGPYEQYF.